These 23 T cell receptor beta chains were sequenced from one sample in a study of blood T cells in healthy people across ages. Then a second PCR, running roughly 7 to 11 cycles, was carried out with a sample-barcoded 5' primer and a J-beta primer mix. TCRdb passed the 5' RACE reads through MiXCR, listing each CDR3 protein once. The table has some 710,000 distinct CDR3 sequences, about 20% seen once; the top ten hold about 22%. The sequencing sample was made of blood. These TCRs come from a man in his 70s in good health.

The chain employs TRBV6-5 and TRBJ1-1, with D unresolved. This CDR3 has 13 residues. Germline CDR1 MNHEY, CDR2 SVGAGI. The V and J ends lost 3 bases and 0 bases respectively, with 5 bases between them. CDR3 DNA sequence: TGTGCCAGCAGTTATTCAGTGAACACTGAAGCTTTCTTT. Protein sequence: CASSYSVNTEAFF.

The chain is built from TRBV6-1 and TRBJ1-6, with D perhaps matching TRBD1 (5 bases). CDR3 length equals 19 residues. CDR1 MNHNS and CDR2 SASEGT come from the germline V gene. V was cut by 6 bases and J by 8 bases, with 29 bases left in between. The CDR3 region has the DNA TGTGCCAGCAGACTACTTAGGGGCCGGTCCACCGGCGCCGATTCACCCCTCCACTTT. It translates to CASRLLRGRSTGADSPLHF.

V gene TRBV20-1 combines with J gene TRBJ2-5; 10 bases are shared with TRBD2. V gave up 6 bases and J gave up 5 bases; unmatched junction bases: 15. The CDR3 totals 16 residues. CDR1 and CDR2 from the germline V gene are DFQATT and SNEGSKA (reference sequence). The CDR3 region is CSAFDRAGGEKETQYF. For the CDR3, the DNA is TGCAGTGCCTTTGATAGAGCGGGAGGGGAGAAGGAGACCCAGTACTTC.

This sequence joins TRBV28 and TRBJ1-1; D unresolved. V was cut by 3 bases and J by 6 bases, with 11 bases left in between. CDR3 size: 13 residues. The germline CDR1 and CDR2 sequences are MDHEN and SYDVKM. The CDR3 DNA sequence: TGTGCCAGCAGTTTCCTCGGAGGGCCTGAAGCTTTCTTT. Its translation: CASSFLGGPEAFF. Together with reference TRBV28 and TRBJ1-1, the CDR3 gives the full variable domain: DVKVTQSSRYLVKRTGEKVFLECVQDMDHENMFWYRQDPGLGLRLIYFSYDVKMKEKGDIPEGYSVSREKKERFSLILESASTNQTSMYLCASSFLGGPEAFFGQGTRLTVV.

The gene calls are TRBV11-3 and TRBJ2-2, with 11 positions matching TRBD2. Trimming cost V 6 bases and J 7 bases; bases outside gene matches: 10. The CDR3 is 16 amino acids. Germline-derived CDR1 and CDR2 are SGHNT and YENEEA. As DNA, the CDR3 is TGTGCCAGCAGGAAGACTAGCGGGAACAGCATCGGGGAGCTGTTTTTT. It encodes CASRKTSGNSIGELFF.

Many counts were recorded for this clonotype. This chain connects TRBV19 to TRBJ2-5; unclear D gene. CDR1 is LNHDA, CDR2 SQIVND, per germline (reference sequence). CDR3 length: 12 residues. The germline V and J ends were trimmed by 11 bases and 1 base, with 11 bases remaining between them. CDR3 loop: CAASYFQETQYF. DNA for the CDR3: TGTGCCGCCAGCTATTTCCAAGAGACCCAGTACTTC.

The chain employs TRBV7-8 and TRBJ2-7, with a tentative D call TRBD1 (6 bases). This CDR3 has 19 amino acids. Germline V gives CDR1 SGHVS, CDR2 FQNEAQ. The V and J ends lost 5 bases and 2 bases respectively, with 28 bases between them. CDR3 DNA: TGTGCCAGCAGCACCCTTCTCCAGAGACAGGCTAAGAGCCCCTACGAGCAGTACTTC. Its translation: CASSTLLQRQAKSPYEQYF.

This clonotype was recorded a few times. V gene TRBV14 combines with J gene TRBJ2-3; D is unclear. The CDR3 length is 16 residues. Trimming shortened V by 4 bases and J by 3 bases, and 17 bases separated the two germline ends. Germline V lookup: CDR1 SGHDN, CDR2 FVKESK. The CDR3 region has the DNA TGTGCCAGCAGCCCTTCTGGCCACAACCCAACAGATACGCAGTATTTT. Its protein is CASSPSGHNPTDTQYF.

Only a few counts were recorded for this clonotype. The chain uses TRBV19 and TRBJ1-2; D is ambiguous. The V end was cut by 6 bases, the J end by 0 bases, with 14 bases between. The CDR3 runs to 15 residues. Germline assignment: CDR1 LNHDA and CDR2 SQIVND (reference sequence). Here the CDR3 reads CASRVLTAANYGYTF. In DNA, the CDR3 is TGTGCCAGTAGGGTCCTGACGGCAGCTAACTATGGCTACACCTTC.

This clonotype was counted ten times or more. This rearrangement joins TRBV29-1 to TRBJ1-2; 7 bases fit TRBD1. This CDR3 has 13 amino acids. CDR1 is SQVTM, CDR2 ANQGSEA, per germline. CDR3 in amino acids: CSAGRQGNYGYTF. CDR3 coding DNA: TGCAGTGCTGGTAGACAGGGAAACTATGGCTACACCTTC.

The genes are TRBV6-2 or TRBV6-3 and TRBJ1-2, with a possible D match to TRBD1 (6 bases). This CDR3 spans 15 amino acids. Trimming took 4 bases from V and 0 from J, leaving 12 bases between them. The germline V gene encodes CDR1 MNHEY and CDR2 SVGEGT. The CDR3 reads CASSSPGASNYGYTF. Here the CDR3 DNA reads TGTGCCAGCAGTTCGCCAGGGGCGTCTAACTATGGCTACACCTTC.

This chain links TRBV7-2 with TRBJ1-2, with a possible D match to TRBD1 (5 bases). Trimming cost V 5 bases and J 6 bases, with 16 bases left between them. CDR1 and CDR2 from the germline V gene are SGHTA and FQGNSA. This CDR3 contains 14 residues. CDR3 protein: CASSHQLGGDGYTF. The CDR3 DNA follows: TGTGCCAGCAGCCATCAGTTGGGAGGGGATGGCTACACCTTC.

A word on this clonotype: This may stem from a read error, because a much larger clone lies one nucleotide away. The chain couples TRBV12-3 or TRBV12-4 to TRBJ1-2; possibly TRBD1 for D (6 bases). The CDR3 contains 12 residues. CDR3 nucleotides: TGTACCAGCAGCCCACAGGGAGGGGGCTACACCTTC. Encoded protein: CTSSPQGGGYTF.

The chain employs TRBV15 and TRBJ2-3, with unresolved D. The CDR3 length is 14 residues. Trimming took off 3 bases at V and 0 bases at J, with 7 bases between the two ends. The germline V gene encodes CDR1 LNHNV and CDR2 YYDKDF (reference sequence). CDR3 DNA: TGTGCCACCAGCAGCATGGTTAGCACAGATACGCAGTATTTT. Its protein is CATSSMVSTDTQYF.

The V call is TRBV20-1, the J call TRBJ2-3; 9 bases are shared with TRBD2. CDR3 length equals 16 residues. Germline V CDR1 and CDR2: DFQATT, SNEGSKA (reference sequence). V shed 0 bases and J 4 bases; nucleotides not matched to a gene: 8. CDR3 sequence: CSARDLAGGPPDTQYF. The DNA for the CDR3 is TGCAGTGCTAGAGATCTGGCGGGAGGGCCCCCAGATACGCAGTATTTT.

This clonotype was found a few times. The rearrangement joins TRBV19 to TRBJ2-5; D ambiguous. The J call could be wrong; TRBJ2-1 is a better fit for the DNA end. In germline, CDR1 is LNHDA, CDR2 SQIVND (reference sequence). The length of the CDR3 is 15 residues. CDR3 in amino acids: CASSIVSAPANEQFF. The DNA for the CDR3 is TGTGCCAGTAGTATAGTCAGCGCCCCAGCCAATGAGCAGTTCTTC.

This clonotype was detected only a few times. The rearrangement joins TRBV20-1 to TRBJ2-5, with TRBD2 as a possible D gene (6 bases). Trimming left V 3 bases short and J 5 bases short, with 10 bases between. The germline CDR1 and CDR2 sequences are DFQATT and SNEGSKA (reference sequence). This CDR3 contains 12 residues. The CDR3 loop is CSASGSGETQYF. In DNA form, the CDR3 reads TGCAGTGCTAGCGGGAGTGGGGAGACCCAGTACTTC.

This clonotype was counted ten times or more. This chain connects TRBV29-1 to TRBJ2-5; D may be TRBD1 (6 bases). CDR1 and CDR2 from the germline V gene are SQVTM and ANQGSEA. Trimming pared 8 bases from V and 1 base from J, leaving 11 bases between. The CDR3 consists of 12 residues. The CDR3 is CSLRTAQETQYF. CDR3 nucleotides: TGCAGCCTTCGGACAGCCCAAGAGACCCAGTACTTC. The variable domain in full, completed from reference TRBV29-1 and TRBJ2-5, reads SAVISQKPSRDICQRGTSLTIQCQVDSQVTMMFWYRQQPGQSLTLIATANQGSEATYESGFVIDKFPISRPNLTFSTLTVSNMSPEDSSIYLCSLRTAQETQYFGPGTRLLVL.

Many counts were recorded for this clonotype. The chain combines TRBV7-9 with TRBJ2-1; TRBD2 is a possible D gene (6 bases). CDR1 is SEHNR, CDR2 FQNEAQ, per germline (reference sequence). The CDR3 consists of 18 residues. Trimming removed 0 bases from V and 1 base from J, with 16 bases in between. Written as DNA, the CDR3 is TGTGCCAGCAGCTTAGCGAGGAGGGGCAAAAATTCCTACAATGAGCAGTTCTTC. It yields the protein CASSLARRGKNSYNEQFF.

The rearrangement joins TRBV2 to TRBJ2-7, with 11 bases lining up with TRBD2. There are 12 residues in the CDR3. V trimming: 7 bases; J trimming: 5 bases; junction bases outside the gene matches: 1. Germline assignment: CDR1 SNHLY and CDR2 FYNNEI. DNA for the CDR3: TGTGCCAGCATAGCGGGGGGGAACGAGCAGTACTTC. It encodes CASIAGGNEQYF.

Turning to this clonotype: Given a much more abundant clone one base away, this may be a read error. The conserved closing phenylalanine or tryptophan is absent in this CDR3, likely reflecting a read error. The J gene is TRBJ1-2, the V gene TRBV28; possibly TRBD1 for D (5 bases). V was pared by 2 bases and J by 2 bases, with 6 bases between. Germline V gene lookup returns CDR1 MDHEN and CDR2 SYDVKM. This CDR3 contains 13 residues. Written as DNA, the CDR3 is TGTGCCAGCAGTTTACGGGGGAACTATGGCTACACCCTC. Translation gives CASSLRGNYGYTL.

This clonotype was found a few times. This chain joins TRBV19 and TRBJ1-2; 7 bases are shared with TRBD1. The CDR3 extends over 17 amino acids. CDR1 and CDR2 (germline): LNHDA, SQIVND (reference sequence). With V trimmed by 0 bases and J by 2 bases, 9 bases remained unmatched. This CDR3 reads CASSIDGSGTANYGYTF. CDR3 nucleotides: TGTGCCAGTAGTATAGATGGTTCCGGGACAGCAAACTATGGCTACACCTTC.

This clonotype was counted between two and nine times. The chain joins TRBV5-8 to TRBJ2-7; TRBD1 aligns across 8 bases. There are 13 residues in the CDR3. Trimming removed 4 bases from V and 6 bases from J; junction bases left unmatched: 6. From germline, CDR1 is SGHTS and CDR2 YDEGEE. The CDR3 coding sequence is TGTGCCAGCAGCGTCAGGGGGCGCATCGAGCAGTACTTC. It yields the protein CASSVRGRIEQYF.